The present TCR beta chain was sequenced within a study of T cells expressing NK-cell markers. Study in general: TCR beta repertoires came from sorted CD3+CD56+NKG2C+, CD3+CD56+NKG2C- and CD3+CD56-NKG2C+ T cells.

TCRdb reprocessed the 5' RACE reads; each CDR3 protein has one entry and no DNA is given. The table lists about 30,000 distinct CDR3 sequences, with over 45% in the top ten. Germline V gene data show CDR1 as SGHRS and CDR2 as YFSETQ. The CDR3 sequence is 15 residues long. The TCR originated in a woman between 18 and 75 years old in good health. The sequencing input was blood T cells: a sorted CD56 or NKG2C T cell subset, CD4+ or CD8+ T cells, or bulk PBMC T cells (not recorded which). The chain recombines TRBV5-1 with TRBJ2-1; TCRdb lists TRBD1, though no DNA is available to test this call. The CDR3 reads CASSLGTGGGNEQFF.